This T cell receptor (beta chain) was retrieved from a study of cytomegalovirus exposure and HLA in healthy donors. Looking at the study overall: HLA-typed donors were the source of approximately 88 million unique TCRs held in an early data release. Study outcomes and limitations: In vitro assays verified that a few CMV-associated chains recognized CMV antigens specifically. Cytomegalovirus association was listed for about 150 TCR beta chains.

The PCR made use of 60 Vbeta and 13 Jbeta primers. Profiling relied on immunoSEQ multiplex PCR, and the TCRdb table lists in-frame clones only, not all of them. The sample holds about 190,000 clones. Of note for this clone: No antigen is known for it. The DNA is left out, because the CDR3 cannot be placed on it with certainty; the CDR3 is given as TCRdb lists it.

This sequence originates from a woman in her twenties or thirties in good health and CMV-seropositive. The sample taken for sequencing was PBMCs.

CDR3 protein: CASSTSWAEQYF. The rearrangement links TRBV10-2 to TRBJ2-7; TRBD1, as called in the table, went unchecked against the DNA. The CDR3 contains 12 residues when both ends are counted. Germline assignment: CDR1 WSHSY and CDR2 SAAADI.